This T cell receptor beta chain was obtained from a study of blood T cells in healthy people across ages. Overall study results and limits: TCR beta diversity per million T cells fell roughly linearly with age.

A few counts support this clonotype. The target antigen is unknown. The use of a sample-barcoded 5' primer and a J-beta primer mix characterized a second PCR of roughly 6 to 11 cycles. The study obtained at least 3 million CDR3-containing paired-end reads from every sample. TCRdb processed the 5' RACE reads anew with MiXCR; each CDR3 protein has one entry. The sample yields about 1.8 million distinct CDR3 sequences, about 50% seen once. Drawn from each donor were ten milliliters of peripheral blood. Germline loops: CDR1 MNHNY, CDR2 SVGAGI (reference sequence). The CDR3 covers 16 residues. V lost 7 bases and J lost 7, with 23 bases in between.

The sequenced sample was blood. The clonotype originates from a woman aged 40 to 50 in good health. This rearrangement joins TRBV6-6 to TRBJ2-1; a possible D gene is TRBD2 (7 bases). Written as DNA, the CDR3 is TGTGCCAGCACTCTTTCACGAGGAGGGGGGGCAAATGAGCAGTTCTTC. Translated, it gives CASTLSRGGGANEQFF.